This entry describes one T cell receptor beta chain. This sample was taken from a study of sequential checkpoint blockade in melanoma. Treatment in this sample: randomized to nivolumab then ipilimumab (arm A) or the reverse (arm B). Using immunoSEQ multiplex PCR, the repertoire was profiled, and TCRdb retains in-frame clones only, with some absent. The sample holds 5,500 or so clones, around half seen once. Germline lookup yields CDR1 LNHDA and CDR2 SQIVND (reference sequence). With 5 bases clipped from V and 5 bases from J, the junction kept 9 bases outside the gene matches. This CDR3 spans 16 amino acids.

V and J are TRBV19 and TRBJ2-1; 10 bases map to TRBD1. This clonotype was obtained from a human patient with melanoma. Some clones in this sample may be carry-over from other donors' samples. Sequences were derived from CD8+ T cells sorted from blood (inferred from file names), sampled from a patient given nivolumab and ipilimumab in sequence. CDR3: CASSERGTGVNNEQFF. The CDR3 DNA reads TGTGCCAGTAGTGAAAGGGGGACAGGGGTCAACAATGAGCAGTTCTTC.